The 29 T cell receptor beta chains given below trace back to one sample, sequenced in a study of blood T cell repertoires in COVID-19. The method was immunoSEQ multiplex PCR; TCRdb's version includes in-frame clones alone and lacks a portion of them. The repertoire has 46,000 or so clones, under 95% of them found once; the top ten carry around 20%. The sequencing input was peripheral blood. The receptor set was obtained from a man in his sixties or seventies with active COVID-19.

This chain joins TRBV28 and TRBJ2-7; weak D call: TRBD1 (5 bases). V lost 5 bases, J lost 4 bases, and 18 bases lay in between. This CDR3 has 15 amino acids. Germline V CDR1 and CDR2: MDHEN, SYDVKM. CDR3 coding DNA: TGTGCCAGCAGTGGACAACCGGGCGCCCCATACGAGCAGTACTTC. Translating gives CASSGQPGAPYEQYF.

The V gene is TRBV3-1 (or the pseudogene TRBV3-2), the J gene TRBJ1-4; D gene uncertain. The CDR3 covers 13 residues. Germline CDR1 LGHDT, CDR2 YNNKEL (reference sequence). V shed 1 base and J shed 7 bases, with 7 bases lying between them. CDR3 sequence reads: CASSQAPSEKLFF. CDR3 DNA: TGTGCCAGCAGCCAAGCCCCGAGTGAAAAACTGTTTTTT.

This sequence joins TRBV5-1 and TRBJ2-5; 7 bases are shared with TRBD2. This CDR3 contains 14 residues. Germline V lookup: CDR1 SGHRS, CDR2 YFSETQ. With V trimmed by 2 bases and J by 3 bases, 4 bases remained unmatched. CDR3 sequence reads: CASSFSGEKETQYF. Here the CDR3 DNA reads TGCGCCAGCAGCTTCAGCGGGGAAAAAGAGACCCAGTACTTC.

J is TRBJ2-7 and V is TRBV2, with D perhaps matching TRBD1 (6 bases). Trimming removed 8 bases at V and 2 bases at J, with 7 bases between. This CDR3 is built from 11 residues. CDR1 is SNHLY and CDR2 is FYNNEI in the germline V gene. The CDR3 nucleotides read TGTGCCAGCGGGGGCGCCTACGAGCAGTACTTC. It codes for CASGGAYEQYF.

The chain combines TRBV9 with TRBJ1-2, with D uncertain. The CDR3 contains 14 residues. V was cut by 0 bases and J by 2 bases, with 8 bases left in between. Germline assignment: CDR1 SGDLS and CDR2 YYNGEE. DNA for the CDR3: TGTGCCAGCAGCGTAGGTCGGGGAAACTATGGCTACACCTTC. It translates to CASSVGRGNYGYTF. The full variable domain, in which reference TRBV9 and TRBJ1-2 provide the parts outside the CDR3, is DSGVTQTPKHLITATGQRVTLRCSPRSGDLSVYWYQQSLDQGLQFLIQYYNGEERAKGNILERFSAQQFPDLHSELNLSSLELGDSALYFCASSVGRGNYGYTFGSGTRLTVV.

This clone was recorded only once. CDR3: CASSQDLGGGPKQFF. CDR3 in DNA: TGTGCCAGCAGCCAAGATCTGGGGGGAGGGCCGAAGCAGTTCTTC. The V gene is TRBV4-2, the J gene TRBJ2-1; 7 bases are a match to TRBD2. Per germline, CDR1 LGHNA and CDR2 YNFKEQ. Losses at the gene ends were 0 bases for V and 11 bases for J; bases not matched to a gene: 10. CDR3 size: 15 residues.

This clone occurred once. The J gene is TRBJ2-1, the V gene TRBV3-1 (or the pseudogene TRBV3-2); a weak D match, TRBD1 (5 bases). CDR3 length: 14 amino acids. V was pared by 3 bases and J by 5 bases, with 11 bases between. Looked up from germline, CDR1 is LGHDT and CDR2 is YNNKEL (reference sequence). The DNA of the CDR3 is TGTGCCAGCAGCCATCATGACAGAAACAATGAGCAGTTCTTC. The encoded protein is CASSHHDRNNEQFF.

The chain recombines TRBV19 with TRBJ1-1, with 7 bases aligning to TRBD1. V trimming: 6 bases; J trimming: 8 bases; junction bases outside the gene matches: 9. This CDR3 spans 13 amino acids. The germline V gene has CDR1 LNHDA and CDR2 SQIVND (reference sequence). CDR3 bases: TGTGCCAGTAGCAATGGTTGGGGACAGGAAGCTTTCTTT. It translates to CASSNGWGQEAFF.

This chain connects TRBV10-3 to TRBJ2-7, with 7 nucleotides matching TRBD1. V lost 4 bases, J lost 2 bases, and 2 bases stayed unmatched. The CDR3 runs to 13 residues. Germline values: CDR1 ENHRY, CDR2 SYGVKD. The CDR3, as DNA: TGTGCCATCAGTGGGCAGGGGGCCTACGAGCAGTACTTC. Its protein product is CAISGQGAYEQYF.

The chain links TRBV28 to TRBJ2-2; D perhaps matches TRBD1 (5 bases). Per germline, CDR1 MDHEN and CDR2 SYDVKM. This CDR3 has 14 residues. V lost 7 bases to trimming and J lost 6 bases, with 15 bases between them. CDR3 DNA: TGTGCCAGCAATTCAGGGTATCGGGCCGGGGAGCTGTTTTTT. This codes for CASNSGYRAGELFF. The full variable domain, completed using reference TRBV28 and TRBJ2-2, is DVKVTQSSRYLVKRTGEKVFLECVQDMDHENMFWYRQDPGLGLRLIYFSYDVKMKEKGDIPEGYSVSREKKERFSLILESASTNQTSMYLCASNSGYRAGELFFGEGSRLTVL.

The V and J genes are TRBV5-8 and TRBJ2-3; the D gene is possibly TRBD1 (6 bases). V was clipped by 3 bases and J by 0 bases, with 14 bases between them. Germline CDR1 is SGHTS and CDR2 is YDEGEE. CDR3 length equals 16 residues. The CDR3 spells CASSSKRTVSTDTQYF. The DNA for the CDR3 is TGTGCCAGCAGCTCCAAAAGGACAGTGAGCACAGATACGCAGTATTTT.

The rearrangement joins TRBV19 to TRBJ2-7; 10 bases match TRBD2. The V gene's germline CDR1 is LNHDA and CDR2 SQIVND (reference sequence). Unmatched junction bases numbered 2, after V lost 4 bases and J lost 5 bases. The CDR3 contains 13 residues. The CDR3 nucleotides read TGTGCCAGTAGTAGGGGGACTAGCGACGAGCAGTACTTC. Encoded protein: CASSRGTSDEQYF.

This chain connects TRBV28 to TRBJ2-1; D perhaps matches TRBD2 (6 bases). Germline CDR1 MDHEN, CDR2 SYDVKM. Between the trimmed V and J ends, which lost 7 bases and 7 bases, there was a span of 14 bases. The CDR3 consists of 13 residues. CDR3 protein: CASTPGAENEQFF. In DNA form, the CDR3 reads TGTGCCAGCACCCCGGGAGCAGAGAATGAGCAGTTCTTC.

This clone occurred a few times. V usage is TRBV6-1 and J usage is TRBJ1-5; D is undetermined. CDR3 size: 14 residues. Trimming removed 2 bases at V and 7 bases at J, with 12 bases between. Germline CDR1 is MNHNS and CDR2 is SASEGT. CDR3 DNA: TGTGCCAGCAGTGAATTTGGAGTTCGGCAGCCCCAGCATTTT. This encodes CASSEFGVRQPQHF.

This clone was counted only a few times. The rearrangement uses TRBV6-5 and TRBJ1-2; 10 bases agree with TRBD1. Germline values: CDR1 MNHEY, CDR2 SVGAGI. With V trimmed by 5 bases and J by 6 bases, 6 bases remained unmatched. CDR3 length: 14 amino acids. The CDR3 spells CASSPTGTGDGYTF. The CDR3 DNA reads TGTGCCAGCAGTCCAACCGGGACAGGGGATGGCTACACCTTC.

The V call is TRBV7-2, the J call TRBJ1-3; 8 positions agree with TRBD1. V lost 5 bases and J lost 2; bases outside the gene matches: 2. CDR1 is SGHTA, CDR2 FQGNSA, per germline. The CDR3 totals 14 residues. The CDR3 here is CASSAGQAGNTIYF. CDR3 nucleotides: TGTGCCAGCAGCGCGGGACAGGCTGGAAACACCATATATTTT.

The V and J genes are TRBV5-5 and TRBJ1-5; possible D gene TRBD1, 6 bases. The germline V and J ends were trimmed by 4 bases and 2 bases, with 19 bases remaining between them. The CDR3 has 17 amino acids. The germline V gene has CDR1 SGHKS and CDR2 YYEKEE (reference sequence). CDR3 nucleotide sequence: TGTGCCAGCAGCGCCGACCCAGCGGGGGCTGGCAATCAGCCCCAGCATTTT. Protein: CASSADPAGAGNQPQHF.

Worth noting for this clone: Other nucleotide sequences in the sample specify the same CDR3. The chain combines TRBV28 with TRBJ1-5; TRBD1 is a possible D gene (5 bases). CDR1 and CDR2 (germline): MDHEN, SYDVKM. This CDR3 region has 16 residues. The V and J ends lost 2 bases and 0 bases respectively, with 11 bases between them. The CDR3 nucleotides read TGTGCCAGCAGTTTAAGGGGAAGCTATAGCAATCAGCCCCAGCATTTT. It is translated as CASSLRGSYSNQPQHF.

The J gene is TRBJ1-5, the V gene TRBV5-1, with TRBD1 matching over 7 bases. Losses at the gene ends were 4 bases for V and 5 bases for J; bases not matched to a gene: 3. From germline, CDR1 is SGHRS and CDR2 YFSETQ. There are 13 residues in the CDR3. The CDR3 loop is CASSPDRDQPQHF. For the CDR3, the DNA is TGCGCCAGCAGCCCAGACAGGGATCAGCCCCAGCATTTT. The variable domain in full, completed from reference TRBV5-1 and TRBJ1-5, reads KAGVTQTPRYLIKTRGQQVTLSCSPISGHRSVSWYQQTPGQGLQFLFEYFSETQRNKGNFPGRFSGRQFSNSRSEMNVSTLELGDSALYLCASSPDRDQPQHFGDGTRLSIL.

The J gene is TRBJ2-7, the V gene TRBV27; no definite D call. The CDR3 has 14 amino acids. In germline, CDR1 is MNHEY, CDR2 SMNVEV (reference sequence). Trimming removed 4 bases at V and 3 bases at J, with 13 bases between. CDR3 amino acids: CASSSHRNLYEQYF. In nucleotides, the CDR3 is TGTGCCAGCAGTTCGCACAGAAATCTCTACGAGCAGTACTTC.

The rearrangement joins TRBV7-9 to TRBJ2-5, with TRBD1 matching 11 bases. Unmatched junction bases numbered 9, after V lost 5 bases and J lost 4 bases. CDR1 and CDR2 from the germline V gene are SEHNR and FQNEAQ (reference sequence). This CDR3 has 16 residues. The DNA for the CDR3 is TGTGCCAGCAGCCAGGGACAGGGGGGGCCGGGAGAGACCCAGTACTTC. Its protein is CASSQGQGGPGETQYF.

This chain connects TRBV19 to TRBJ1-2; D not resolved. CDR3 length: 16 amino acids. V lost 4 bases to trimming and J lost 1 base, with 16 bases between them. Germline assignment: CDR1 LNHDA and CDR2 SQIVND (reference sequence). CDR3 region: CASSKRRGWDNYGYTF. Here the CDR3 DNA reads TGTGCCAGTAGTAAGAGACGGGGTTGGGATAACTATGGCTACACCTTC. Complete variable domain (other parts from reference TRBV19 and TRBJ1-2): DGGITQSPKYLFRKEGQNVTLSCEQNLNHDAMYWYRQDPGQGLRLIYYSQIVNDFQKGDIAEGYSVSREKKESFPLTVTSAQKNPTAFYLCASSKRRGWDNYGYTFGSGTRLTVV.

V usage is TRBV27 and J usage is TRBJ2-5; the match to TRBD2 covers 13 bases. V was clipped by 8 bases and J by 5 bases; unmatched bases: 8. This CDR3 is 15 amino acids long. Germline V gene data show CDR1 as MNHEY and CDR2 as SMNVEV (reference sequence). CDR3 loop: CASRRLLAGGETQYF. The CDR3 DNA reads TGTGCCAGCCGTCGTCTACTAGCGGGGGGGGAGACCCAGTACTTC.

Written as DNA, the CDR3 is TGTGCCAGCTCCGGGACAGTGTTCTACGAGCAGTACTTC. Translating gives CASSGTVFYEQYF. This sequence joins TRBV12-3 or TRBV12-4 and TRBJ2-7, with 7 positions matching TRBD1. J was trimmed by 3 bases and V by 8 bases; bases with no gene match: 7. The length of the CDR3 is 13 residues.

This chain uses TRBV7-9 with TRBJ1-2; D might be TRBD1 (6 bases). The CDR3 sequence is 14 residues long. V was shortened by 3 bases and J by 8 bases, with 16 bases between the two germline ends. Germline values: CDR1 SEHNR, CDR2 FQNEAQ (reference sequence). In DNA form, the CDR3 reads TGTGCCAGCAGCTTCCCACAGGGAGTCGGAGGCTACACCTTC. The encoded protein is CASSFPQGVGGYTF. The whole variable domain, remainder taken from reference TRBV7-9 and TRBJ1-2, is DTGVSQNPRHKITKRGQNVTFRCDPISEHNRLYWYRQTLGQGPEFLTYFQNEAQLEKSRLLSDRFSAERPKGSFSTLEIQRTEQGDSAMYLCASSFPQGVGGYTFGSGTRLTVV.

This clone was seen only a few times. The chain joins TRBV5-4 to TRBJ2-5; D might be TRBD1 (5 bases). Germline V gene lookup returns CDR1 SGHNT and CDR2 YYREEE (reference sequence). V gave up 0 bases and J gave up 3 bases, with 9 bases separating them. This CDR3 contains 14 residues. Here the CDR3 reads CASSLGGGEETQYF. CDR3 coding DNA: TGTGCCAGCAGCTTGGGGGGCGGCGAAGAGACCCAGTACTTC.

The count of this clone is one. The chain joins TRBV4-3 to TRBJ1-2; 7 bases are a match to TRBD1. Per the germline V gene, CDR1 is LGHNA and CDR2 is YSLEER. There are 16 residues in the CDR3. V was pared by 0 bases and J by 5 bases, with 9 bases of the junction left unmatched. This CDR3 is CASSQDPTGPFYGYTF. CDR3 coding DNA: TGCGCCAGCAGCCAAGATCCGACAGGGCCCTTTTATGGCTACACCTTC.

The chain combines TRBV4-1 with TRBJ1-4; 11 bases fit TRBD1. J was trimmed by 3 bases and V by 3 bases; bases with no gene match: 6. The CDR3 is 17 residues long. The germline gives CDR1 MGHRA, CDR2 YSYEKL. Here the CDR3 DNA reads TGCGCCAGCAGCCACGGACAGGGGGCAATTCCTAATGAAAAACTGTTTTTT. This encodes CASSHGQGAIPNEKLFF.

The rearrangement links TRBV6-5 to TRBJ2-7; 15 bases line up with TRBD2. The CDR3 has 14 amino acids. The junction had 5 bases not matched to a gene; V was cut back by 7 bases and J by 7 bases. Germline lookup yields CDR1 MNHEY and CDR2 SVGAGI. The CDR3 nucleotides are TGTGCCAGCACCAGAGGACTAGCGGGAGGGGAGCAGTACTTC. This sequence encodes CASTRGLAGGEQYF.